This T cell receptor (beta chain) was recovered during a study of blood T cell repertoires in COVID-19. This table comes from immunoSEQ multiplex PCR, and its TCRdb copy is limited to in-frame clones, with some not included. The data contain 180,000 or so clones, approximately 88% of them seen just once; the ten biggest clones take up 4% to 5%. This CDR3 contains 12 residues. Germline V gene data show CDR1 as MDHEN and CDR2 as SYDVKM. Trimming stripped 11 bases from V and 6 bases from J, with 14 bases between. The sequencing input was peripheral blood. This receptor was obtained from a woman aged 25 to 45 with acute or convalescent COVID-19. The chain uses TRBV28 and TRBJ1-5; perhaps TRBD1 as D (6 bases). CDR3 sequence: CAANRALQPQHF. CDR3 coding DNA: TGTGCCGCCAACAGGGCGCTTCAGCCCCAGCATTTT. Together with reference TRBV28 and TRBJ1-5, the CDR3 gives the full variable domain: DVKVTQSSRYLVKRTGEKVFLECVQDMDHENMFWYRQDPGLGLRLIYFSYDVKMKEKGDIPEGYSVSREKKERFSLILESASTNQTSMYLCAANRALQPQHFGDGTRLSIL.